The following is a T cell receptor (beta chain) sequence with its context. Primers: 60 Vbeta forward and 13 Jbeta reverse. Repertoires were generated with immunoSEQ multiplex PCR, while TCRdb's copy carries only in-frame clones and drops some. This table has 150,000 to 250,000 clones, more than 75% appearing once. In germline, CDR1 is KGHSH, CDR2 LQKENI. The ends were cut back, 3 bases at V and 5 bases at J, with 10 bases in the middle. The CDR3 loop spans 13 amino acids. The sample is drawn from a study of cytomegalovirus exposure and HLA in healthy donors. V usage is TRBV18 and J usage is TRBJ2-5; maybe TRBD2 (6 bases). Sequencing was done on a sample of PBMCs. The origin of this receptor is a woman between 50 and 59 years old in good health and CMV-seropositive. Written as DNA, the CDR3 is TGTGCCAGCTCACCCCCACGGGGGGAGACCCAGTACTTC. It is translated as CASSPPRGETQYF. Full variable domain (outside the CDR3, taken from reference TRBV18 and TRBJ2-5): NAGVMQNPRHLVRRRGQEARLRCSPMKGHSHVYWYRQLPEEGLKFMVYLQKENIIDESGMPKERFSAEFPKEGPSILRIQQVVRGDSAAYFCASSPPRGETQYFGPGTRLLVL.